These T cell receptor beta chains were read from a single sample in a study of blood T cell repertoires in COVID-19. TCRdb's table, derived via immunoSEQ multiplex PCR, lists solely in-frame clones and lacks some. This sample has 100,000 to 110,000 clones, with 70% to 80% found just once. Input material: peripheral blood. These receptors were collected from a man between 65 and 85 years old with active or convalescent COVID-19. Each CDR3 is given with its conserved first and last residue. Fields, in order: D gene, J gene, V gene, clone size, CDR3 DNA, CDR3 protein. A D gene is named only where the DNA matches it firmly. Rows give clone size only sometimes, using once, few, many, or a class for an expanded clone.

D: .; J: TRBJ2-5; V: TRBV20-1; size: .; DNA: TGCAGTGGTAAAGAGACCCAGTACTTC; CDR3: CSGKETQYF
D: .; J: TRBJ2-1; V: TRBV4-2; size: .; DNA: TGTGCCAGCAGCCAAGAAGCCCAAGCCTACAATGAGCAGTTCTTC; CDR3: CASSQEAQAYNEQFF
D: TRBD2; J: TRBJ2-1; V: TRBV11-2; size: .; DNA: TGTGCCAGCAGCCTAGGGACTAGCGGGAGAATCTACAATGAGCAGTTCTTC; CDR3: CASSLGTSGRIYNEQFF
D: .; J: TRBJ2-2; V: TRBV4-2; size: .; DNA: TGTGCCAGCAGCCATCCGACCGGGGAGCTGTTTTTT; CDR3: CASSHPTGELFF
D: .; J: TRBJ1-1; V: TRBV7-3; size: .; DNA: TGTGCCAGCAGCTTAACGAGGGAGGGCAGACGGGGCACTGAAGCTTTCTTT; CDR3: CASSLTREGRRGTEAFF
D: .; J: TRBJ2-1; V: TRBV10-3; size: .; DNA: TGTGCCATCAGTGAGTCGCTTCCCGGTAGCGGAAGCTCCTACAATGAGCAGTTCTTC; CDR3: CAISESLPGSGSSYNEQFF
D: .; J: TRBJ1-5; V: TRBV3-1/TRBV3-2; size: .; DNA: TGTGCCAGCAGCGATGCCGGGAGCAATCAGCCCCAGCATTTT; CDR3: CASSDAGSNQPQHF
D: .; J: TRBJ2-6; V: TRBV5-1; size: few; DNA: TGCGCCAGCAGCCAAGGACAAGGGTGGGCCAACGTCCTGACTTTC; CDR3: CASSQGQGWANVLTF
D: TRBD1; J: TRBJ1-1; V: TRBV6-2/TRBV6-3; size: few; DNA: TGTGCCAGCAGTTCGGTTGGACAGGGGGATGAAGCTTTCTTT; CDR3: CASSSVGQGDEAFF
D: .; J: TRBJ2-6; V: TRBV2; size: .; DNA: TGTGCCAGCAACCGGTTTGGGGCCAACGTCCTGACTTTC; CDR3: CASNRFGANVLTF
D: .; J: TRBJ1-2; V: TRBV6-5; size: once; DNA: TGTGCCAGCAGTTACGTCAGGGGTCAGGGCTACACCTTC; CDR3: CASSYVRGQGYTF
D: TRBD1; J: TRBJ2-1; V: TRBV4-1; size: .; DNA: TGCGCCAGCAGCCAAGATCCAACAGGGGTTAGGGATGAGCAGTTCTTC; CDR3: CASSQDPTGVRDEQFF
D: .; J: TRBJ1-2; V: TRBV6-2/TRBV6-3; size: .; DNA: TGTGCCAGCAGTTACTCATCGGGGAGGGATAACTATGGCTACACCTTC; CDR3: CASSYSSGRDNYGYTF
D: TRBD1; J: TRBJ2-2; V: TRBV5-1; size: .; DNA: TGCGCCAGCAAGACGACAGGGTGGTCGAACACCGGGGAGCTGTTTTTT; CDR3: CASKTTGWSNTGELFF
D: .; J: TRBJ2-7; V: TRBV5-1; size: .; DNA: TGCGCCAGCAGCACGCAGGGGCAATCCTACGAGCAGTACTTC; CDR3: CASSTQGQSYEQYF
D: TRBD1; J: TRBJ1-2; V: TRBV27; size: .; DNA: TGTGCCAGCAGTCCGTGGACAGGGAGCTATGGCTACACCTTC; CDR3: CASSPWTGSYGYTF
D: .; J: TRBJ1-6; V: TRBV4-2; size: few; DNA: TGTGCCAGCAGCCAAGCCGACAGCGCTCAGAATTCACCCCTCCACTTT; CDR3: CASSQADSAQNSPLHF
D: .; J: TRBJ2-6; V: TRBV7-9; size: .; DNA: TGTGCCAGCAGCTTACTACCCTCTGGGGCCAACGTCCTGACTTTC; CDR3: CASSLLPSGANVLTF
D: TRBD2; J: TRBJ2-3; V: TRBV7-9; size: .; DNA: TGTGCCAGCAGACTAGCGGGCCGCACAGATACGCAGTATTTT; CDR3: CASRLAGRTDTQYF
D: .; J: TRBJ2-1; V: TRBV14; size: .; DNA: TGTGCCAGCAGCCAATCGACAGGTGGCCCTCCCTACAATGAGCAGTTCTTC; CDR3: CASSQSTGGPPYNEQFF
D: .; J: TRBJ2-3; V: TRBV7-9; size: .; DNA: TGTGCCAGCAGCTTAGATGTGGCGGGGGCCACAGATACGCAGTATTTT; CDR3: CASSLDVAGATDTQYF
D: TRBD1; J: TRBJ2-7; V: TRBV28; size: .; DNA: TGTGCCAGCAGACAGGGGGACTACGAGCAGTACTTC; CDR3: CASRQGDYEQYF
D: .; J: TRBJ1-4; V: TRBV24-1; size: .; DNA: TGTGCCACCAACGGTGCAACTAATGAAAAACTGTTTTTT; CDR3: CATNGATNEKLFF
D: TRBD2; J: TRBJ2-5; V: TRBV18; size: few; DNA: TGTGCCAGCTCACCACCGGGGACTAACCAAGAGACCCAGTACTTC; CDR3: CASSPPGTNQETQYF
D: .; J: TRBJ1-6; V: TRBV30; size: .; DNA: TGTGCCTGGAGTGTAAGCGGGAATTCACCCCTCCACTTT; CDR3: CAWSVSGNSPLHF
D: .; J: TRBJ2-3; V: TRBV24-1; size: .; DNA: TGTGCCACCAGTGTTTTGGGGAGACCAGATACGCAGTATTTT; CDR3: CATSVLGRPDTQYF
D: TRBD2; J: TRBJ2-7; V: TRBV30; size: .; DNA: TGTGCCTGGACGAGGGCGGGGGGCTACGAGCAGTACTTC; CDR3: CAWTRAGGYEQYF
D: .; J: TRBJ1-1; V: TRBV28; size: .; DNA: TGTGCCAGCAGTTTACAGGGGACCCACACTGAAGCTTTCTTT; CDR3: CASSLQGTHTEAFF
D: .; J: TRBJ1-3; V: TRBV6-5; size: .; DNA: TGTGCCAGCAGTTACTCGAGGAACGGAAACACCATATATTTT; CDR3: CASSYSRNGNTIYF
D: TRBD1; J: TRBJ2-7; V: TRBV19; size: .; DNA: TGTGCCAGTAGTACGGGGACAGGGGGCGCGGAAACCTACGAGCAGTACTTC; CDR3: CASSTGTGGAETYEQYF
D: .; J: TRBJ1-2; V: TRBV2; size: few; DNA: TGTGCCAGCGAAGGGGCCGGTGACTATGGCTACACCTTC; CDR3: CASEGAGDYGYTF
D: .; J: TRBJ2-1; V: TRBV11-2; size: few; DNA: TGTGCCAGCCAACTTCTCCGGGGGACCTCCTACAATGAGCAGTTCTTC; CDR3: CASQLLRGTSYNEQFF
D: TRBD2; J: TRBJ2-5; V: TRBV9; size: .; DNA: TGTGCCAGCAGCGCCGGGACTAGCGGTCAAGAGACCCAGTACTTC; CDR3: CASSAGTSGQETQYF
D: TRBD1; J: TRBJ1-2; V: TRBV24-1; size: once; DNA: TGTGCCACCAGTGATGCTGACAGGGAGGTCTATGGCTACACCTTC; CDR3: CATSDADREVYGYTF
D: TRBD1; J: TRBJ2-7; V: TRBV6-5; size: .; DNA: TGTGCCAGCAGTCGGGACAGGGTTTTCGAGCAGTACTTC; CDR3: CASSRDRVFEQYF
D: .; J: TRBJ2-7; V: TRBV6-5; size: .; DNA: TGTGCCAGCAGTTCTGGGCACTACGAGCAGTACTTC; CDR3: CASSSGHYEQYF
D: TRBD1; J: TRBJ1-1; V: TRBV6-2/TRBV6-3; size: .; DNA: TGTGCCAGCATCCCGGACAGGTGGGACACTGAAGCTTTCTTT; CDR3: CASIPDRWDTEAFF
D: TRBD1; J: TRBJ1-2; V: TRBV5-1; size: .; DNA: TGCGCCAGCGGGACGGGACAGATGACCTATGGCTACACCTTC; CDR3: CASGTGQMTYGYTF
D: TRBD1; J: TRBJ1-1; V: TRBV5-1; size: .; DNA: TGCGCCAGCAGCCGGGACAGGGGTACTGAAGCTTTCTTT; CDR3: CASSRDRGTEAFF
D: TRBD1; J: TRBJ2-5; V: TRBV4-1; size: .; DNA: TGCGCCAGCAGCCAAGAAACAGGGGGCCGATTAGAGACCCAGTACTTC; CDR3: CASSQETGGRLETQYF
D: .; J: TRBJ2-1; V: TRBV5-5; size: .; DNA: TGTGCCAGCAGTAGACAGGTTGATGTAAACAATGAGCAGTTCTTC; CDR3: CASSRQVDVNNEQFF
D: TRBD1; J: TRBJ1-4; V: TRBV4-1; size: .; DNA: TGCGCCAGCAGCCAGCCCGGGACAGTTAATGAAAAACTGTTTTTT; CDR3: CASSQPGTVNEKLFF
D: .; J: TRBJ1-5; V: TRBV19; size: .; DNA: TGTGCCAGTAGTATCTCTCAGATAAACAATCAGCCCCAGCATTTT; CDR3: CASSISQINNQPQHF
D: TRBD1; J: TRBJ1-3; V: TRBV6-5; size: .; DNA: TGTGCCAGCAGTTCGACAGGGTTGACTGGAAACACCATATATTTT; CDR3: CASSSTGLTGNTIYF
D: .; J: TRBJ1-2; V: TRBV24-1; size: .; DNA: TGTGCCACCAGTGATAATACAGGGTTATCCTATGGCTACACCTTC; CDR3: CATSDNTGLSYGYTF
D: TRBD1; J: TRBJ1-2; V: TRBV11-2; size: .; DNA: TGTGCCAGCAGCTTAGAACCAGGGGGCGTCGTCTATGGCTACACCTTC; CDR3: CASSLEPGGVVYGYTF
D: TRBD1; J: TRBJ2-7; V: TRBV4-3; size: .; DNA: TGCGCCAGCAGCCAAGATGGGACAGGGTACGAGCAGTACTTC; CDR3: CASSQDGTGYEQYF
D: .; J: TRBJ1-2; V: TRBV19; size: .; DNA: TGTGCCAGTAATTCCCAACGGAGAGAAAAGGACTATGGCTACACCTTC; CDR3: CASNSQRREKDYGYTF
D: .; J: TRBJ2-1; V: TRBV24-1; size: .; DNA: TGTGCCACCAGGAGGGCCCTGGACAATGAGCAGTTCTTC; CDR3: CATRRALDNEQFF
D: TRBD2; J: TRBJ2-1; V: TRBV6-5; size: .; DNA: TGTGCCAGCACCCTTAGCGGGAGCTCCTACAATGAGCAGTTCTTC; CDR3: CASTLSGSSYNEQFF
D: TRBD1; J: TRBJ1-1; V: TRBV29-1; size: .; DNA: TGCAGCGTTGGGGAGAGGGGGCCTATAATGGGGATCTCTGAAGCTTTCTTT; CDR3: CSVGERGPIMGISEAFF
D: TRBD1; J: TRBJ1-1; V: TRBV19; size: few; DNA: TGTGCCAGTAGTCCCAGGGGGCTAACTGAAGCTTTCTTT; CDR3: CASSPRGLTEAFF
D: .; J: TRBJ2-1; V: TRBV13; size: .; DNA: TGTGCCAGCAGCTGGGGACTTGCCCTAGGGAATGAGCAGTTCTTC; CDR3: CASSWGLALGNEQFF
D: .; J: TRBJ1-5; V: TRBV24-1; size: .; DNA: TGTGCCACCAGTGATTTTACAGGGAATCAGCCCCAGCATTTT; CDR3: CATSDFTGNQPQHF
D: .; J: TRBJ1-5; V: TRBV3-1/TRBV3-2; size: .; DNA: TGTGCCAGCAGCCAAGAGGTCCCGGCGGATACGAGCAATCAGCCCCAGCATTTT; CDR3: CASSQEVPADTSNQPQHF